The text below deals with one T cell receptor (beta chain). This clone was recorded once. It lacks a known antigen. Per-base quality was not reported, and no clone a single base away is much larger than it. To sequence the TCRbeta CDR3 region, genomic DNA was isolated from the sorted cells. The immunoSEQ Assay was used for sequencing of TCRbeta CDR3 regions. In its TCRdb copy, this immuneACCESS table keeps in-frame sequences only and misses some clones. Where compared with another copy, unresolved V genes explain less than half of these, and the others have no known cause. Counted in this sample were over 10,000 clones; approximately 72% of them appeared once. 39% of the sample belongs to the ten largest clones. The sample is drawn from a study of OX40 agonist ivuxolimab in advanced cancers. For context, the study as a whole: Ivuxolimab was a fully human IgG2 agonistic monoclonal antibody targeting the costimulatory receptor OX40 (CD134). Intravenous ivuxolimab was administered to patients every 2 weeks at six dose levels: 0.01, 0.1, 0.3, 1.5, 3 and 10 mg/kg. Of the approximately 50 dose-escalation patients, hepatocellular carcinoma was present in roughly 19, melanoma in approximately 15, renal cell carcinoma in 9 and head and neck cancer in 9. A male proportion of 82.7% and a mean age of about 60 years, ranging from 23 to 79, were recorded for the dose-escalation cohort. Patients were allowed to have had prior anti-PD-1, anti-PD-L1 or anti-CTLA-4 therapy, and roughly two fifths of the dose-escalation patients had been treated with checkpoint inhibitors. Partial responses occurred in three dose-escalation patients, of whom one had hepatocellular carcinoma and two had cutaneous melanoma. The point of sequencing TCRbeta in the periphery was to test whether ivuxolimab changed TCR sequence diversity and drove clonal T-cell expansion. The monotherapy dose-escalation portion (N of about 49 patients) of the phase I ivuxolimab trial is reported in the paper.

V drops 8 bases and J drops 4 bases, leaving 21 bases in between. The CDR3, cysteine through phenylalanine, is 15 amino acids long. The read is trimmed to its CDR3 DNA, 45 bases read in frame from base 1. CDR1 and CDR2, looked up from the germline V gene, are SNHLY and FYNNEI. Patients with a history of autoimmune disease or receiving systemic immunosuppression were excluded from the trial. Peripheral blood for TCR sequencing was collected from all dose cohorts at baseline, on cycle 4 day 1, and on cycle 7 day 1. Samples were obtained from an open-label, multicenter, first-in-human phase I dose-escalation trial of ivuxolimab. The trial enrolled adults with locally advanced or metastatic head and neck squamous cell, hepatocellular, melanoma or renal cell carcinoma. Before TCR sequencing, CD4+ and CD8+ T cells were separately sorted from peripheral blood. The research as a whole found: On average, CD8+ T cells showed more expanded clones than CD4+ T cells after ivuxolimab. The antigen specificity of the clonally expanded peripheral T cells was not determined. Low levels of normalized T-cell clonal expansion were also seen in some patients who did not respond. Clonal expansion of both CD4+ and CD8+ blood T cells was observed from baseline to week 6 at doses 0.1 to 3.0 mg/kg. Partial responders in the 0.1-3.0 mg/kg groups had among the lowest normalized peripheral clonal expansion, especially among CD8+ T cells.

This chain joins TRBV2 to TRBJ2-7; the D gene is possibly TRBD2, with 5 bases matching. This material consisted of CD4+ or CD8+ T cells sorted from blood, taken in a trial of the OX40 agonist ivuxolimab. The sequence came from an adult with an advanced solid tumor such as melanoma, head and neck, liver or kidney cancer. The CDR3 protein sequence reads: CASQGVAGGPYEQYF. The nucleotide sequence is given as TGTGCCAGCCAAGGCGTTGCGGGCGGCCCGTACGAGCAGTACTTC.